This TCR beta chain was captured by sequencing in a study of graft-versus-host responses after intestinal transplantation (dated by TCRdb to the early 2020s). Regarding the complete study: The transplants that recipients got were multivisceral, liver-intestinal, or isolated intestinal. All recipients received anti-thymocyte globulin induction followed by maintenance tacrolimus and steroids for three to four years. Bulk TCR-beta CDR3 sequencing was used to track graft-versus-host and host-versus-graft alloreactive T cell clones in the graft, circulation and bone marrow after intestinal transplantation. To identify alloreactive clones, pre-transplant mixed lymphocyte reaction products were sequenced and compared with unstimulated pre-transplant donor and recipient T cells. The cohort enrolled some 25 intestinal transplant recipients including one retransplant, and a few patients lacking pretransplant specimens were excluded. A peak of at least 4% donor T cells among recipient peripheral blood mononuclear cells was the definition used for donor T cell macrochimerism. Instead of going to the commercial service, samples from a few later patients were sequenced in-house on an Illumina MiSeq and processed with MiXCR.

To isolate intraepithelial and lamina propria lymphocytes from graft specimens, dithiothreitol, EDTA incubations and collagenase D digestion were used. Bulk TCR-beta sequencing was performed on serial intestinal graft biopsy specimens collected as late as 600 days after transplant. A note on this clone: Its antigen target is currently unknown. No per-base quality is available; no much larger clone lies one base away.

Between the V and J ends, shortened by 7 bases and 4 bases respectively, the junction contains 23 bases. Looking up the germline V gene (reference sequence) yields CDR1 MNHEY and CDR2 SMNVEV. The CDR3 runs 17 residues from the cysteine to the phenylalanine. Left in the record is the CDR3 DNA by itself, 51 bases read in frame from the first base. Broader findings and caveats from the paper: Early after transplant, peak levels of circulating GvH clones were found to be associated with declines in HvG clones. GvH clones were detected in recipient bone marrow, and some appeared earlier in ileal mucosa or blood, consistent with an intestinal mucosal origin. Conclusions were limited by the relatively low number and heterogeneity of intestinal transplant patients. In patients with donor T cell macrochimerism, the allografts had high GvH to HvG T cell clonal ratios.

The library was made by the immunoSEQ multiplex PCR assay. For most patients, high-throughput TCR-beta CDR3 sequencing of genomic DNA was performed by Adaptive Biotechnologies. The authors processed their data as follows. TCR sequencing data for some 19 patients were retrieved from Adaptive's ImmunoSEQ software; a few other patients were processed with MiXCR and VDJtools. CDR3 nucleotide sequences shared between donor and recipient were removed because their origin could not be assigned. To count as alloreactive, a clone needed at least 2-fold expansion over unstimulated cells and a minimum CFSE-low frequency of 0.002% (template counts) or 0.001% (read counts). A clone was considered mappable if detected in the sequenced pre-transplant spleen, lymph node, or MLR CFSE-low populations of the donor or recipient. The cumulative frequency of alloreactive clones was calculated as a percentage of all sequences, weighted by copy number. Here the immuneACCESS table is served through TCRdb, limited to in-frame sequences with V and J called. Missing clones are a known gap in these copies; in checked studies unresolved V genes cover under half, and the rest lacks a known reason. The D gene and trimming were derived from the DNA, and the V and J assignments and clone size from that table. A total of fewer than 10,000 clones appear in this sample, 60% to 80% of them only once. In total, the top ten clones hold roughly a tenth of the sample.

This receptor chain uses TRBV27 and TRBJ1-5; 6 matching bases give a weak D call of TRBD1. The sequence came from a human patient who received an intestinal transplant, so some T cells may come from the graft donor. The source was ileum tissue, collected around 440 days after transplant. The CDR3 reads CASKTTGTMDYNQPQHF. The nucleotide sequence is TGTGCCAGCAAAACCACCGGGACAATGGACTATAATCAGCCCCAGCATTTT.